The subject of this entry is one T cell receptor beta chain. The antigen is not known. These data belong to a study of cytomegalovirus exposure and HLA in healthy donors. General study results and limits: A prior analysis recorded that most TCR beta V segments were productive about 87% or about 30% of the time.

The PCR used 60 Vbeta and 13 Jbeta primers. Clones were sequenced by immunoSEQ multiplex PCR, and TCRdb holds only the in-frame ones, with some missing. The sample includes around 150,000 clones, more than 80% seen only once; the top ten take 1.5% to 2%. CDR3 length equals 18 residues. Germline CDR1 SGHRS, CDR2 YFSETQ. The J segment lost 3 bases and the V segment lost 3 bases, leaving 14 bases of the junction unmatched. This clonotype was sampled from a woman aged 18-29 years in good health and CMV-seronegative. The sample taken for sequencing was PBMCs. This chain links TRBV5-1 with TRBJ1-1; 10 bases are shared with TRBD1. This chain's CDR3 is CASSSIGTGVAGDTEAFF. CDR3 nucleotides: TGCGCCAGCAGCTCAATTGGGACAGGGGTCGCTGGAGACACTGAAGCTTTCTTT.